This T cell receptor beta chain was captured by sequencing in a study of monozygotic twins with inflammatory bowel disease. Germline V gene data show CDR1 as LNHDA and CDR2 as SQIVND (reference sequence). This CDR3 region has 14 residues. Donors each contributed one blood sample measuring about 2.4 ml. Eight reactions per sample, run separately, yielded cDNA. Incorporation of UMIs carrying a 6-nucleotide sample barcode was performed by template switching. Following a re-call of the 5' RACE reads, TCRdb has one entry per CDR3 protein and lacks DNA. Listed are some 210,000 distinct CDR3 sequences; 1.6% falls within the top ten. Study conclusions and caveats: Support was lacking for any single strong IBD-associated signal or clonotype.

Points on this clonotype: Its antigen is not identified.

The chain employs TRBV19 and TRBJ2-3; TCRdb proposes TRBD2, but this gene call is untestable without DNA. The sequence was collected from a human donor with ulcerative colitis or Crohn's disease, or a healthy co-twin of an affected twin (not recorded which). Sample: blood. The CDR3 sequence is CATGLAGGTDTQYF.